This passage covers 22 T cell receptor beta chains from one sample sequenced in a study of T cell responses to AZD1222 COVID-19 vaccine. Repertoires were generated with immunoSEQ multiplex PCR, while TCRdb's copy carries only in-frame clones and drops some. The table records fewer than 150,000 clones, 92% of them present only once. The material sequenced was peripheral blood, taken 28 days after the second AZD1222 dose. The receptors stem from an adult who received the AZD1222 COVID-19 vaccine.

This clone has just a few counts. This chain links TRBV19 with TRBJ1-2; D is uncertain. CDR3 length equals 13 residues. Trimming removed 5 bases at V and 8 bases at J, with 15 bases between. CDR1 LNHDA and CDR2 SQIVND come from the germline V gene (reference sequence). In nucleotides, the CDR3 is TGTGCCAGTAGTCAAAACGGGAAGGAGGGCTACACCTTC. Its translation: CASSQNGKEGYTF.

The chain links TRBV29-1 to TRBJ1-4; weak D call: TRBD1 (6 bases). The CDR3 covers 14 residues. The ends were cut back, 6 bases at V and 7 bases at J, with 18 bases in the middle. The germline CDR1 and CDR2 sequences are SQVTM and ANQGSEA. The CDR3 loop is CSVAPTGGGEKLFF. The CDR3 region has the DNA TGCAGCGTCGCTCCGACAGGAGGGGGTGAAAAACTGTTTTTT.

This chain joins TRBV30 and TRBJ1-3, with D perhaps matching TRBD1 (5 bases). Trimming shortened V by 3 bases and J by 5 bases, and 17 bases separated the two germline ends. The CDR3 consists of 15 residues. From germline, CDR1 is GTSNPN and CDR2 SVGIG (reference sequence). The CDR3 loop reads CAWSLHGTTRNTIYF. CDR3 DNA sequence: TGTGCCTGGAGCCTCCACGGGACTACCCGAAACACCATATATTTT. Full variable domain (rest looked up from reference TRBV30 and TRBJ1-3): SQTIHQWPATLVQPVGSPLSLECTVEGTSNPNLYWYRQAAGRGLQLLFYSVGIGQISSEVPQNLSASRPQDRQFILSSKKLLLSDSGFYLCAWSLHGTTRNTIYFGEGSWLTVV.

This rearrangement joins TRBV11-2 to TRBJ1-1, with unresolved D. Trimming removed 1 base at V and 1 base at J, with 4 bases between. The length of the CDR3 is 13 residues. Germline V CDR1 and CDR2: SGHAT, FQNNGV. The CDR3 coding sequence is TGTGCCAGCAGCTTAGCCTCGAACACTGAAGCTTTCTTT. This translates into CASSLASNTEAFF.

CDR3 coding DNA: TGTGCCAGCAGCTTTAATGACTATGGCTACACCTTC. The encoded protein is CASSFNDYGYTF. The chain links TRBV5-4 to TRBJ1-2; D ambiguous. Germline-derived CDR1 and CDR2 are SGHNT and YYREEE (reference sequence). Between the trimmed V and J ends, which lost 2 bases and 3 bases, there was a span of 5 bases. The CDR3 is made up of 12 amino acids.

On this clone: Other DNA variants within this sample encode the same CDR3. The chain recombines TRBV7-8 with TRBJ1-3; 7 positions match TRBD1. The V and J ends lost 0 bases and 4 bases, in that order; junction bases with no gene match: 6. This CDR3 comprises 16 residues. The germline CDR1 and CDR2 sequences are SGHVS and FQNEAQ. CDR3 nucleotides: TGTGCCAGCAGCTTAGCGAGGGGGCGCACGGGAAACACCATATATTTT. The encoded protein is CASSLARGRTGNTIYF.

The V and J genes are TRBV14 and TRBJ1-1; D might be TRBD1 (6 bases). This CDR3 region has 14 residues. V shed 5 bases and J shed 0 bases, with 10 bases lying between them. Germline lookup yields CDR1 SGHDN and CDR2 FVKESK. CDR3 nucleotide sequence: TGTGCCAGCAGCAAACAGGGCATGAACACTGAAGCTTTCTTT. Its translation: CASSKQGMNTEAFF.

The chain recombines TRBV19 with TRBJ2-7; D perhaps matches TRBD2 (6 bases). Trimming removed 6 bases from V and 7 bases from J, with 19 bases in between. The germline CDR1 and CDR2 sequences are LNHDA and SQIVND (reference sequence). CDR3 size: 14 residues. The CDR3 DNA reads TGTGCCAGTAGCCCGGGGGTCCTCTGGGGAGAGCAGTACTTC. Translation: CASSPGVLWGEQYF.

V is TRBV28 and J is TRBJ1-2; unclear D gene. CDR1 is MDHEN and CDR2 is SYDVKM in the germline V gene. This CDR3 has 13 amino acids. V was pared by 2 bases and J by 5 bases, with 9 bases between. The CDR3 region is CASSLKAVYGYTF. For the CDR3, the DNA is TGTGCCAGCAGTTTAAAAGCAGTTTATGGCTACACCTTC.

The chain has TRBV5-1 and TRBJ1-2; tentatively, D is TRBD1 (5 bases). V shed 1 base and J shed 4 bases, with 11 bases lying between them. This CDR3 spans 14 amino acids. Germline assignment: CDR1 SGHRS and CDR2 YFSETQ. The CDR3 sequence: CASSLTIQGYGYTF. CDR3 DNA: TGCGCCAGCAGCTTGACCATTCAGGGCTATGGCTACACCTTC.

This clone was recorded once. V is TRBV30 and J is TRBJ1-1; D call uncertain. The V gene's germline CDR1 is GTSNPN and CDR2 SVGIG (reference sequence). This CDR3 contains 13 residues. Trimming cost V 2 bases and J 0 bases, with 7 bases left between them. The CDR3: CAWSRTMNTEAFF. The CDR3, as DNA: TGTGCCTGGAGTAGAACGATGAACACTGAAGCTTTCTTT.

This chain joins TRBV6-5 and TRBJ2-7; weak D call: TRBD1 (6 bases). CDR3 size: 13 residues. Germline V gene sequence: CDR1 MNHEY, CDR2 SVGAGI. V lost 4 bases and J 3 bases, leaving 10 bases between the germline ends. The CDR3 here is CASSSMTGYEQYV. DNA for the CDR3: TGTGCCAGCAGTTCTATGACAGGCTACGAGCAGTACGTC.

This sequence joins TRBV9 and TRBJ2-3; D may match TRBD1 or TRBD2 (6 bases each). The CDR3 runs to 15 residues. Germline V gene lookup returns CDR1 SGDLS and CDR2 YYNGEE. V was cut by 0 bases and J by 2 bases, with 10 bases left in between. DNA for the CDR3: TGTGCCAGCAGCGTAGAGGGGGGCCCCACAGATACGCAGTATTTT. Translation: CASSVEGGPTDTQYF.

The chain uses TRBV18 and TRBJ1-1; TRBD1 might be the D (5 bases). The V end lost 2 bases, the J end lost 2 bases, and 9 bases lay between the germline ends. This CDR3 contains 14 residues. Looked up from germline, CDR1 is KGHSH and CDR2 is LQKENI. CDR3 DNA: TGTGCCAGCTCACCAACCCAGGGCAACACTGAAGCTTTCTTT. Its protein is CASSPTQGNTEAFF. The full variable domain, rest sourced from reference TRBV18 and TRBJ1-1, is NAGVMQNPRHLVRRRGQEARLRCSPMKGHSHVYWYRQLPEEGLKFMVYLQKENIIDESGMPKERFSAEFPKEGPSILRIQQVVRGDSAAYFCASSPTQGNTEAFFGQGTRLTVV.

CDR3 sequence: CASSLTGGPTDTQYF. In DNA form, the CDR3 reads TGTGCCAGCAGCTTAACAGGCGGCCCCACAGATACGCAGTATTTT. The genes are TRBV7-7 and TRBJ2-3; TRBD1 might be the D (5 bases). V lost 2 bases to trimming and J lost 2 bases, with 11 bases between them. Looked up from germline, CDR1 is SSHAT and CDR2 is FNYEAQ (reference sequence). This CDR3 comprises 15 residues.

In this sample, this clone turned up a few times. The chain employs TRBV7-3 and TRBJ2-1; 11 positions agree with TRBD2. V was pared by 6 bases and J by 7 bases, with 5 bases of the junction left unmatched. The CDR3 runs 14 residues. Germline lookup yields CDR1 SGHTA and CDR2 FQGTGA. This CDR3 is CASSSGGARNEQFF. The CDR3 region has the DNA TGTGCCAGCAGTAGCGGGGGGGCTCGGAATGAGCAGTTCTTC. The full variable domain, rest sourced from reference TRBV7-3 and TRBJ2-1, is GAGVSQTPSNKVTEKGKYVELRCDPISGHTALYWYRQSLGQGPEFLIYFQGTGAADDSGLPNDRFFAVRPEGSVSTLKIQRTERGDSAVYLCASSSGGARNEQFFGPGTRLTVL.

The rearrangement uses TRBV11-2 and TRBJ2-5; D uncertain. Germline V CDR1 and CDR2: SGHAT, FQNNGV. V was cut by 5 bases and J by 3 bases, with 10 bases left in between. CDR3 length: 13 amino acids. CDR3 DNA sequence: TGTGCCAGCAGCCCGCTCACGGAAGAGACCCAGTACTTC. This sequence encodes CASSPLTEETQYF.

The chain is built from TRBV15 and TRBJ2-7; D remains unclear. Germline V gene data show CDR1 as LNHNV and CDR2 as YYDKDF (reference sequence). CDR3 length: 14 amino acids. V was clipped by 0 bases and J by 0 bases, with 6 bases between them. CDR3 in amino acids: CATSRERSSYEQYF. The CDR3 DNA follows: TGTGCCACCAGCAGAGAGCGGAGCTCCTACGAGCAGTACTTC.

This sequence joins TRBV27 and TRBJ2-5; no definite D call. Germline V CDR1 and CDR2: MNHEY, SMNVEV (reference sequence). CDR3 length equals 14 residues. V lost 1 base to trimming and J lost 1 base, with 7 bases between them. CDR3 loop: CASSLYPSQETQYF. The CDR3 nucleotides are TGTGCCAGCAGTTTATACCCTTCCCAAGAGACCCAGTACTTC.

The genes are TRBV3-1 (or the pseudogene TRBV3-2) and TRBJ1-6, with D perhaps matching TRBD1 (6 bases). CDR1 is LGHDT, CDR2 YNNKEL, per germline (reference sequence). There are 12 residues in the CDR3. V lost 6 bases and J 10 bases, leaving 10 bases between the germline ends. The CDR3 loop is CASRTGRSPLHF. CDR3 in DNA: TGTGCCAGCAGAACAGGGCGCTCACCCCTCCACTTT.

The chain joins TRBV7-8 to TRBJ2-7; 9 bases fit TRBD1. V gave up 0 bases and J gave up 3 bases; unmatched junction bases: 3. The CDR3 consists of 15 residues. CDR1 is SGHVS and CDR2 is FQNEAQ in the germline V gene. The CDR3 nucleotides are TGTGCCAGCAGCTTAGCCGGGACAGGGAGCTACGAGCAGTACTTC. Its protein is CASSLAGTGSYEQYF.

The chain carries TRBV2 and TRBJ2-2; TRBD2 is a possible D gene (5 bases). CDR1 SNHLY and CDR2 FYNNEI come from the germline V gene. The CDR3 consists of 14 residues. V lost 7 bases to trimming and J lost 0 bases, with 9 bases between them. CDR3 residues: CASKEASNTGELFF. CDR3 DNA: TGTGCCAGCAAGGAGGCCTCGAACACCGGGGAGCTGTTTTTT.